Following are 23 T cell receptor beta chains from one sample sequenced in a study of T cell clonality in common variable immunodeficiency. Sequencing was performed with immunoSEQ multiplex PCR; in TCRdb, only in-frame clones are kept and a portion is missing. Singletons are absent from the sample, which has about 31,000 clones. Sequencing used peripheral blood mononuclear cells. Receptors were obtained from a person between 18 and 75 years old in good health.

This clone was seen repeatedly, ten times or more. The read finishes 3 residues shy of the CDR3 end, and the germline J gene is used to complete it. This chain connects TRBV20-1 to TRBJ1-4; TRBD1 might be the D (5 bases). The V end was cut by 0 bases, the J end by 5 bases, with 13 bases between. CDR3 length equals 15 residues. Germline CDR1 DFQATT, CDR2 SNEGSKA (reference sequence). The CDR3 is CSAREIEGMNEKLFF. The part of the CDR3 DNA that was read is TGCAGTGCTAGAGAAATAGAGGGGATGAATGAAAAA.

This clone has a count of ten or more. With the read ending 3 residues before the CDR3 end, the germline J gene is used to fill in that end. The chain couples TRBV7-9 to TRBJ2-5; maybe TRBD1 (6 bases). CDR3 length: 14 residues. Trimming shortened V by 5 bases and J by 0 bases, and 10 bases separated the two germline ends. Germline V gives CDR1 SEHNR, CDR2 FQNEAQ (reference sequence). The covered CDR3 bases are TGTGCCAGCAGCCTACAGGGTTACCAAGAGACC. This codes for CASSLQGYQET. The whole CDR3 sequence reads CASSLQGYQETQYF. Supplemented by reference TRBV7-9 and TRBJ2-5, the full variable domain reads DTGVSQNPRHKITKRGQNVTFRCDPISEHNRLYWYRQTLGQGPEFLTYFQNEAQLEKSRLLSDRFSAERPKGSFSTLEIQRTEQGDSAMYLCASSLQGYQETQYFGPGTRLLVL.

This clone was found many times. The part of the CDR3 DNA that was read is TGCGCCAGCAACATACAGGGTTGGAACACCGGGGAG. Translation gives CASNIQGWNTGE. The complete CDR3 protein is CASNIQGWNTGELFF. The chain carries TRBV5-1 and TRBJ2-2; D may be TRBD1 (6 bases). The read ends 3 residues before the CDR3 terminus; that terminus is restored from the germline J gene. The germline V and J ends were trimmed by 6 bases and 1 base, with 13 bases remaining between them. Germline assignment: CDR1 SGHRS and CDR2 YFSETQ. The CDR3 totals 15 residues.

This clone was counted at least ten times. Read coverage stops 3 residues before the CDR3 terminus; the germline J gene supplies the remainder. The V call is TRBV12-3 or TRBV12-4, the J call TRBJ2-7; tentatively, D is TRBD1 or TRBD2 (5 bases each). Trimming removed 4 bases from V and 5 bases from J, with 15 bases in between. The CDR3 loop spans 14 amino acids. CDR3 DNA (partial): TGTGCCAGCAGTTGGGGCTGGAGGACAAACGAG. It codes for CASSWGWRTNE. The complete CDR3 reads CASSWGWRTNEQYF.

This clone has at least ten counts. The read ends 3 residues early relative to the CDR3; the germline J gene fills the gap. The V and J genes are TRBV7-9 and TRBJ1-1, with TRBD1 identical over 9 bases. Germline values: CDR1 SEHNR, CDR2 FQNEAQ (reference sequence). The CDR3 length is 14 residues. CDR3 amino acids: CASSARQGGVRAFF. The covered CDR3 bases are TGTGCCAGCAGCGCCCGACAGGGGGGGGTACGG.

At least ten counts were recorded for this clone. The CDR3 end falls 3 residues outside the read, so it is completed with the germline J gene. The chain joins TRBV5-6 to TRBJ1-2, with a weak D call TRBD1 (6 bases). V lost 0 bases, J lost 7 bases, and 13 bases lay in between. CDR3 length: 14 amino acids. In germline, CDR1 is SGHDT, CDR2 YYEEEE. CDR3 DNA, as far as it was read: TGTGCCAGCAGCTTGGCACCGGGACATTCTGGC. It translates to CASSLAPGHSG. Given in full, the CDR3 is CASSLAPGHSGYTF.

This clone was counted at least ten times. The read falls 3 residues short of the CDR3 end, and the missing part is taken from the germline J gene. J is TRBJ2-7 and V is TRBV5-1; 7 positions match TRBD1. V dropped 4 bases and J dropped 3; count of bases not matched to a gene: 16. The germline CDR1 and CDR2 sequences are SGHRS and YFSETQ. The CDR3 runs 17 residues. The CDR3 protein is CASSSQPTGASGYEQYF. CDR3 DNA, as far as it was read: TGCGCCAGCAGCAGTCAGCCAACAGGGGCCTCGGGCTACGAG.

This clone was counted ten times or more. The read halts 3 residues ahead of the CDR3 end, with the missing end drawn from the germline J gene. V usage is TRBV24-1 and J usage is TRBJ2-3; D tentatively fits TRBD1 or TRBD2 (6 bases each). CDR3 length: 16 amino acids. Between the trimmed V and J ends, which lost 7 bases and 0 bases, there was a span of 16 bases. The germline gives CDR1 KGHDR, CDR2 SFDVKD. The CDR3 here is CATSPRRGISTDTQYF. CDR3 DNA, as far as it was read: TGTGCCACCAGCCCTAGGAGGGGGATTAGCACAGATACG.

This clone was seen repeatedly, ten times or more. The DNA ends 3 residues before the CDR3 does, and the rest of the CDR3 is filled in from the germline J gene. The chain carries TRBV19 and TRBJ2-4; D is possibly TRBD1 (6 bases). The germline V gene encodes CDR1 LNHDA and CDR2 SQIVND (reference sequence). This CDR3 has 13 residues. The CDR3 region is CASSIGTVPVQYF. The DNA read from the CDR3 is TGTGCCAGTAGTATAGGGACAGTGCCGGTT.

This clone was recorded at least ten times. Sequencing ends 3 residues short of the CDR3 end; the germline J gene provides the rest. The genes are TRBV30 and TRBJ2-3; D call uncertain. V lost 3 bases and J 6 bases, leaving 13 bases between the germline ends. The CDR3 extends over 13 amino acids. The V gene's germline CDR1 is GTSNPN and CDR2 SVGIG (reference sequence). CDR3 sequence: CAWRGTNGDTQYF. CDR3 bases read: TGTGCCTGGAGGGGCACCAATGGGGATACG.

This clone was counted at least ten times. Read sequence stops 3 residues before the CDR3 end, and the germline J gene provides the missing end. The chain carries TRBV20-1 and TRBJ2-3, with D tentatively TRBD1 (5 bases). Germline V gene lookup returns CDR1 DFQATT and CDR2 SNEGSKA (reference sequence). The CDR3 contains 11 residues. Between the trimmed V and J ends, which lost 7 bases and 3 bases, there was a span of 8 bases. Incomplete CDR3 DNA: TGCAGTGTTGGGGCAACAGATACG. It encodes CSVGATDT. The whole CDR3 sequence reads CSVGATDTQYF.

This clone was seen at least ten times. The CDR3 goes on 3 residues after the read ends, and that part is filled in from the germline J gene. The chain is built from TRBV14 and TRBJ2-1; a possible D gene is TRBD2 (6 bases). The CDR3 totals 15 residues. V was trimmed by 0 bases and J by 7 bases, leaving 13 bases between them. Germline V gene sequence: CDR1 SGHDN, CDR2 FVKESK. The DNA read from the CDR3 is TGTGCCAGCAGCCAAGAGCGGGGTAGGGGTAATGAG. Its translation: CASSQERGRGNE. The whole CDR3 sequence is CASSQERGRGNEQFF.

At least ten counts were recorded for this clone. The CDR3 end is not reached by the read, which stops 3 residues before it; the germline J gene fills it in. This chain connects TRBV7-9 to TRBJ1-2; D is unresolved. V lost 5 bases and J lost 7, with 14 bases in between. Germline CDR1 is SEHNR and CDR2 is FQNEAQ (reference sequence). This CDR3 has 13 amino acids. CDR3 bases read: TGTGCCAGCAGCAATACTGGTTCCCTTGGC. Translating it yields CASSNTGSLG. The whole CDR3 sequence reads CASSNTGSLGYTF.

This clone was recorded many times. CDR3 amino acids: CASSSGQGGWETQYF. The covered CDR3 bases are TGTGCCAGCAGCTCGGGACAGGGCGGCTGGGAGACC. This sequence joins TRBV7-6 and TRBJ2-5; the match to TRBD1 covers 9 bases. The read halts 3 residues ahead of the CDR3 end, with the missing end drawn from the germline J gene. Losses at the gene ends were 4 bases for V and 5 bases for J; bases not matched to a gene: 8. The CDR3 is 15 amino acids. Germline CDR1 and CDR2: SGHVS and FNYEAQ. The full variable domain, its missing parts supplied by reference TRBV7-6 and TRBJ2-5, is GAGVSQSPRYKVTKRGQDVALRCDPISGHVSLYWYRQALGQGPEFLTYFNYEAQQDKSGLPNDRFSAERPEGSISTLTIQRTEQRDSAMYRCASSSGQGGWETQYFGPGTRLLVL.

Many counts were recorded for this clone. Read data end 3 residues before the CDR3 end; the end is taken from the germline J gene. The J gene is TRBJ2-7, the V gene TRBV20-1; 8 bases are a match to TRBD2. J lost 2 bases, V lost 3 bases, and 9 bases had no gene match. The CDR3 has 15 residues. Germline values: CDR1 DFQATT, CDR2 SNEGSKA (reference sequence). CDR3 DNA, as far as it was read: TGCAGTGCTAGCCGATCACCGGGACTAGCCTACGAG. This codes for CSASRSPGLAYE. The whole CDR3 reads CSASRSPGLAYEQYF.

This clone was seen repeatedly, ten times or more. The sequenced fragment ends 3 residues before the CDR3 boundary, so the rest is inferred from the germline J gene. The genes are TRBV18 and TRBJ1-4, with 10 bases aligning to TRBD1. Per germline, CDR1 KGHSH and CDR2 LQKENI. V dropped 0 bases and J dropped 8; count of bases not matched to a gene: 12. This CDR3 has 18 residues. CDR3 in amino acids: CASSPPGTGALRGEKLFF. The CDR3 bases that were read are TGTGCCAGCTCACCACCCGGGACAGGGGCCTTACGGGGCGAAAAA.

There are many counts of this clone. The read is 3 residues too short to cover the CDR3 end, so that end is filled in from the germline J gene. The gene calls are TRBV24-1 and TRBJ2-3, with 9 bases lining up with TRBD2. In germline, CDR1 is KGHDR, CDR2 SFDVKD. This CDR3 has 14 amino acids. The DNA read from the CDR3 is TGTGCCACCGCCGGGACTAGCAGGAGTGTGACG. This sequence encodes CATAGTSRSVT. The entire CDR3 protein reads CATAGTSRSVTQYF.

This clone was counted many times. This CDR3 is CASSREGDAEAFF. CDR3 bases read: TGTGCCAGCTCACGGGAGGGGGACGCTGAA. This chain connects TRBV18 to TRBJ1-1, with TRBD1 as a possible D gene (6 bases). The CDR3 end falls 3 residues outside the read, so it is completed with the germline J gene. The CDR3 is 13 residues long. V was cut by 4 bases and J by 6 bases, with 12 bases left in between. Germline loops: CDR1 KGHSH, CDR2 LQKENI.

CDR3 DNA (partial): TGTGCCATCAGTGAGTCGACAGGGGTCTACGAG. It yields the protein CAISESTGVYE. In full, the CDR3 reads CAISESTGVYEQYF. The chain carries TRBV10-3 and TRBJ2-7, with 8 positions matching TRBD1. The sequenced fragment ends 3 residues before the CDR3 boundary, so the rest is inferred from the germline J gene. The CDR3 totals 14 residues. CDR1 ENHRY and CDR2 SYGVKD come from the germline V gene. V lost 0 bases to trimming and J lost 3 bases; unmatched junction nucleotides: 1.

This clone was found a few times. The CDR3 loop is CASHEGSGGHQDTYTF. Partial CDR3 DNA: TGTGCCTCACATGAGGGGTCGGGGGGCCATCAAGATACC. The V and J genes are TRBV30 and TRBJ1-2; maybe TRBD1 (6 bases). The CDR3 end falls 3 residues outside the read, so it is completed with the germline J gene. The CDR3 is 16 residues long. CDR1 is GTSNPN and CDR2 is SVGIG in the germline V gene (reference sequence).

This clone has at least ten counts. The read ends 3 residues shy of where the CDR3 ends; the end is completed using the germline J gene. The genes are TRBV11-2 and TRBJ2-3; 7 nucleotides line up with TRBD1. There are 14 residues in the CDR3. From germline, CDR1 is SGHAT and CDR2 FQNNGV. The J segment lost 8 bases and the V segment lost 4 bases, leaving 9 bases of the junction unmatched. The CDR3 sequence is CASSSGGEGGTQYF. The sequenced CDR3 bases are TGTGCCAGCAGCTCAGGGGGAGAAGGAGGTACG.

This clone was observed at least ten times. Sequencing ends 3 residues short of the CDR3 end; the germline J gene provides the rest. The rearrangement joins TRBV30 to TRBJ2-1; D not resolved. Germline loops: CDR1 GTSNPN, CDR2 SVGIG (reference sequence). This CDR3 spans 12 amino acids. V was cut by 4 bases and J by 3 bases, with 7 bases left in between. CDR3 amino acids: CAWTELYNEQFF. The sequenced CDR3 bases are TGTGCCTGGACCGAACTCTACAATGAG.

This clone appeared many times. The DNA ends 3 residues before the CDR3 does, and the rest of the CDR3 is filled in from the germline J gene. J is TRBJ2-3 and V is TRBV5-1; D is uncertain. Trimming removed 5 bases from V and 6 bases from J, with 13 bases in between. Looked up from germline, CDR1 is SGHRS and CDR2 is YFSETQ. The CDR3 covers 13 residues. Here the CDR3 reads CASSREAGDTQYF. CDR3 bases read: TGCGCCAGCAGTCGAGAGGCCGGGGATACG.